Each of the 8 T cell receptor beta chains below was sequenced from the same sample in a study of tumor and adjacent non-tumor tissue in lung cancer. RNA was extracted from bulk tissue without any cell sorting. The normal lung tissue was taken more than 3 cm from the tumor edge. The library came from three nested PCR rounds adapted from ARM-PCR protocols. From the multiplex PCR reads, TCRdb called clonotypes with MiXCR, one entry per CDR3 protein. The table includes under 95,000 distinct CDR3 sequences, 65% to 85% detected once. The sample taken for sequencing was distant non-tumor lung tissue. The receptors were sampled from a man between 60 and 75 years old with non-small cell lung cancer.

This clonotype was found once. This may be a read error, as it is one base from a much larger clone. The chain couples TRBV7-9 to TRBJ2-5; D not certain. V dropped 8 bases and J dropped 0 bases, with 10 bases sitting between them. Germline values: CDR1 SEHNR, CDR2 FQNEAQ (reference sequence). This CDR3 contains 13 residues. In DNA form, the CDR3 reads TGTGCCAGCGGCCGGGTTTACCAAGAGACCCAGTACTTC. Amino acids: CASGRVYQETQYF.

On this clonotype itself: This clone may be a read error of a much larger clone one base away. This rearrangement joins TRBV10-3 to TRBJ2-1; TRBD2 matches at 9 bases. The length of the CDR3 is 17 residues. Looked up from germline, CDR1 is ENHRY and CDR2 is SYGVKD. CDR3 DNA sequence: TGTGCCATCAGTGAGTACAAGGAGACTAGCGGCTACAATGATCAGTTCTTC. This gives the protein CAISEYKETSGYNDQFF.

There are many counts of this clonotype. The CDR3 nucleotides read TGCGCCAGCGCTCCAAACCGATGGACTAGCGGGAGCCGCGGTTCAGATACGCAGTATTTT. Translating it yields CASAPNRWTSGSRGSDTQYF. The rearrangement joins TRBV10-2 to TRBJ2-3; TRBD2 matches 13 bases. The CDR3 extends over 20 amino acids. Trimming cost V 8 bases and J 4 bases; bases outside gene matches: 21. Germline lookup yields CDR1 WSHSY and CDR2 SAAADI.

This sequence joins TRBV12-3 or TRBV12-4 and TRBJ2-3; 8 nucleotides agree with TRBD2. The CDR3 has 15 residues. The DNA for the CDR3 is TGTTCCGGCAGTCGGGGGAGCGGGGGACTCACGGGGCCATATTTT. Encoded protein: CSGSRGSGGLTGPYF.

As concerns this clonotype: This could be a read error, since a much larger clone is one nucleotide away. The CDR3 end shows no conserved phenylalanine or tryptophan, and so a read error is likely. The chain is built from TRBV11-2 and TRBJ2-5; possibly TRBD2 for D (7 bases). The CDR3 runs 13 residues. Germline assignment: CDR1 SGHAT and CDR2 FQNNGV. The DNA of the CDR3 is TGTGCCTGCAGCTTAGGGGGGGGCGAGACCCAGTACCTC. Protein sequence: CACSLGGGETQYL.

J is TRBJ2-7 and V is TRBV6-1; TRBD2 matches at 15 bases. TRBJ2-1 matches the DNA end more closely, so the J call is doubtful. This CDR3 is built from 13 residues. The germline gives CDR1 MNHNS, CDR2 SASEGT. The CDR3: CAVRTSGGVAQFF. CDR3 sequence (DNA): TGTGCCGTACGGACTAGCGGGGGGGTAGCGCAGTTCTTC.

A word on this clonotype: This may be a read error: a much more frequent sequence differs by one nucleotide. The V gene is TRBV11-3, the J gene TRBJ2-3; D may be TRBD1 or TRBD2 (7 bases each). There are 12 residues in the CDR3. The germline V gene encodes CDR1 SGHNT and CDR2 YENEEA. In DNA form, the CDR3 reads TGTGTCAGCAGGGGGGGGGCAGATACGCGGTATTTT. Its translation is CVSRGGADTRYF.

The chain has TRBV13 and TRBJ2-5; 8 nucleotides match TRBD2. This CDR3 is built from 16 residues. CDR1 and CDR2 (germline): PRHDT, FYEKMQ (reference sequence). The junction had 15 bases not matched to a gene; V was cut back by 7 bases and J by 5 bases. CDR3: CASNSLIAGRDETQYF. DNA of the CDR3: TGTGCCAGCAACTCTCTCATAGCGGGGAGGGATGAGACCCAGTACTTC.